The entry below gives a single T cell receptor beta chain sequence along with its context. Its antigen remains unidentified. No much larger clone exists at a distance of one base, and base qualities are not known. This entry is derived from a study of response to subunit inactivated influenza vaccine (dated by TCRdb to the late 2010s). Concerning the study at large: Deep quantitative profiling of the T cell receptor repertoire was used in the study to follow responses to a trivalent subunit inactivated influenza vaccine. Study-wide findings and limitations: According to the authors, only a limited number of new T cells may be recruited by each seasonal influenza vaccination.

The CDR3 covers 15 residues, taking in both the cysteine and the phenylalanine. Only the CDR3 portion is preserved as DNA: 45 bases, with reading frame beginning at the first base. The germline V gene (reference sequence) yields DFQATT for CDR1 and SNEGSKA for CDR2. V is cut back by 6 bases and J by 5 bases, with 11 bases in the junction unmatched. Library preparation was by RT-PCR. The run used an Illumina HiSeq 2500. Using fastp trimming at Q25 and MiXCR clonotype assembly, TCRdb reanalyzed the public sequencing data and kept in-frame beta chains. Each CDR3 protein gets just one entry, which takes the most common genes and DNA from the rows behind it. Within this sample are just over 300,000 distinct CDR3 sequences, with around a fifth of them counted one time only. The ten largest clones add up to 9.5% to 13% of the sample.

This receptor was identified in a man aged 45-69 years who received an inactivated influenza vaccine. Donor details come from another sample of the same person, matched by shared clones. This sample comprised PBMCs from blood, obtained 21 months after vaccination. The chain joins TRBV20-1 to TRBJ2-2; 8 junctional bases match TRBD1. The CDR3 region reads CSALAGDRRTGELFF. The nucleotide sequence reads TGCAGTGCCCTCGCTGGGGACAGGCGTACCGGGGAGCTGTTTTTT.